Listed here are 17 T cell receptor beta chains from one sample, sequenced in a study of blood T cell repertoires in COVID-19. Method: immunoSEQ multiplex PCR; TCRdb's copy keeps in-frame clones and lacks some. The sample comprises roughly 190,000 clones, about 88% of which are singletons, and under 30% rests with the top ten. Sequenced input: PBMCs or T cells enriched from blood (not recorded which). The receptors were gathered from a woman aged 40 to 50 in a cohort exposed to, infected with or recovered from COVID-19 (not recorded which).

The sample holds a few counts of this clone. The V call is TRBV5-4, the J call TRBJ1-1, with D perhaps TRBD1 (6 bases). Germline V gene lookup returns CDR1 SGHNT and CDR2 YYREEE (reference sequence). The CDR3 is 14 residues long. V dropped 0 bases and J dropped 4 bases, with 10 bases sitting between them. For the CDR3, the DNA is TGTGCCAGCAGCTTGGCCCGGGGGGCCACTGAAGCTTTCTTT. Protein product: CASSLARGATEAFF.

The chain uses TRBV30 and TRBJ1-3; D unclear. The CDR3 totals 15 residues. Germline CDR1 reads GTSNPN; CDR2 reads SVGIG (reference sequence). Deletions cut 5 bases from V and 0 bases from J, with 14 bases between. CDR3 amino acids: CAWGRRSLSGNTIYF. The CDR3 DNA sequence: TGTGCCTGGGGCCGTCGGAGCCTCTCTGGAAACACCATATATTTT.

The chain recombines TRBV4-1 with TRBJ1-5, with D tentatively TRBD1 (6 bases). The CDR3 contains 16 residues. The V gene lost 7 bases and the J gene lost 4 bases, with 20 bases spanning the gap. Germline CDR1 and CDR2: MGHRA and YSYEKL. CDR3 sequence reads: CASTPRSGARNQPQHF. The DNA of the CDR3 is TGCGCCAGCACCCCAAGGTCAGGGGCGCGGAATCAGCCCCAGCATTTT.

Only a few counts were recorded for this clone. The chain is built from TRBV3-1 (or the pseudogene TRBV3-2) and TRBJ1-1; 10 bases match TRBD1. The germline gives CDR1 LGHDT, CDR2 YNNKEL (reference sequence). The CDR3 loop spans 18 amino acids. Trimming at V came to 4 bases and at J to 4 bases, leaving 15 bases not matched to a gene. CDR3 in DNA: TGTGCCAGCAGCCCAGGGAGGGGACAGGGGAAGGGGATCACTGAAGCTTTCTTT. Translating gives CASSPGRGQGKGITEAFF.

This clone was observed once. The chain links TRBV4-1 to TRBJ1-2, with 12 bases fitting TRBD1. J lost 7 bases, V lost 4 bases, and 10 bases had no gene match. Per the germline V gene, CDR1 is MGHRA and CDR2 is YSYEKL. CDR3 length: 16 amino acids. Here the CDR3 DNA reads TGCGCCAGCAGCCCCGGGACAGGGGGCCCCACTTTTGGCTACACCTTC. Protein sequence: CASSPGTGGPTFGYTF.

The V and J genes are TRBV7-8 and TRBJ2-1; a weak D match, TRBD1 (6 bases). Germline assignment: CDR1 SGHVS and CDR2 FQNEAQ. Trimming shortened V by 1 base and J by 4 bases, and 11 bases separated the two germline ends. The CDR3 length is 15 residues. DNA for the CDR3: TGTGCCAGCAGCTTAGGAACAGGGTTGTACAATGAGCAGTTCTTC. It specifies CASSLGTGLYNEQFF.

This clone is a singleton in its sample. This chain uses TRBV4-1 with TRBJ2-1; the D gene is possibly TRBD2 (5 bases). The germline CDR1 and CDR2 sequences are MGHRA and YSYEKL. This CDR3 is 19 amino acids long. V gave up 2 bases and J gave up 0 bases, with 20 bases separating them. The CDR3 nucleotides read TGCGCCAGCAGCCAACATCTATCGGGGTGGGAGAGCTCCTACAATGAGCAGTTCTTC. Amino acids: CASSQHLSGWESSYNEQFF.

V gene TRBV11-3 combines with J gene TRBJ2-2; D is uncertain. Trimming removed 2 bases at V and 0 bases at J, with 4 bases between. The CDR3 is 14 residues long. CDR1 is SGHNT and CDR2 is YENEEA in the germline V gene. The CDR3 here is CASSLTANTGELFF. In nucleotides, the CDR3 is TGTGCCAGCAGCTTAACGGCGAACACCGGGGAGCTGTTTTTT.

This chain connects TRBV27 to TRBJ1-1; tentatively, D is TRBD1 (5 bases). Trimming took off 10 bases at V and 4 bases at J, with 16 bases between the two ends. CDR3 length: 13 residues. Germline V gene lookup returns CDR1 MNHEY and CDR2 SMNVEV (reference sequence). This CDR3 is CATILRVSTEAFF. The CDR3 DNA follows: TGTGCCACAATCCTCAGGGTAAGCACTGAAGCTTTCTTT.

J is TRBJ1-6 and V is TRBV9; maybe TRBD1 (5 bases). Deletions cut 4 bases from V and 9 bases from J, with 20 bases between. The CDR3 spans 16 residues. Germline assignment: CDR1 SGDLS and CDR2 YYNGEE. In nucleotides, the CDR3 is TGTGCCAGCAGCCCTCACCCGGGACTCGAGGGTTCACCCCTCCACTTT. Its translation: CASSPHPGLEGSPLHF.

This sequence joins TRBV4-1 and TRBJ1-5; D unresolved. Germline CDR1 and CDR2: MGHRA and YSYEKL. The CDR3 contains 16 residues. Trimming left V 0 bases short and J 2 bases short, with 11 bases between. The CDR3 bases are TGCGCCAGCAGCCAAGATAACCTGGGCCGCAATCAGCCCCAGCATTTT. Translated, it gives CASSQDNLGRNQPQHF.

This chain connects TRBV6-5 to TRBJ2-7; TRBD1 might be the D (5 bases). The CDR3 contains 14 residues. Germline values: CDR1 MNHEY, CDR2 SVGAGI. V lost 8 bases and J lost 3, with 17 bases in between. The CDR3 DNA follows: TGTGCCAGCTCCCCGGACATTCCAATCTACGAGCAGTACTTC. This sequence encodes CASSPDIPIYEQYF.

V gene TRBV5-4 combines with J gene TRBJ2-5, with 8 bases lining up with TRBD2. CDR3 size: 18 residues. The ends lost 0 bases at V and 10 bases at J; junction bases unmatched: 20. The germline V gene has CDR1 SGHNT and CDR2 YYREEE (reference sequence). Here the CDR3 DNA reads TGTGCCAGCAGCTTGGATCGTTGGGGTAGCGGGAACCCGAGAAGCCAGTACTTC. Encoded protein: CASSLDRWGSGNPRSQYF.

The table lists this clone with a few counts. The chain joins TRBV19 to TRBJ1-5; D gene ambiguous. Germline assignment: CDR1 LNHDA and CDR2 SQIVND (reference sequence). The CDR3 has 15 residues. V lost 3 bases to trimming and J lost 6 bases, with 15 bases between them. DNA of the CDR3: TGTGCCAGTAGTATGTCGGCGGGAAAGATTCAGCCCCAGCATTTT. Its protein product is CASSMSAGKIQPQHF.

This clone appeared a single time. This rearrangement joins TRBV6-2 or TRBV6-3 to TRBJ1-1, with D maybe TRBD1 (6 bases). Trimming removed 5 bases from V and 7 bases from J, with 11 bases in between. This CDR3 comprises 12 residues. Germline V lookup: CDR1 MNHEY, CDR2 SVGEGT. For the CDR3, the DNA is TGTGCCAGCAGTCCCGGACAGTTTGAAGCTTTCTTT. Protein sequence: CASSPGQFEAFF.

The CDR3 sequence: CASDRTANTEAFF. CDR3 in DNA: TGTGCCAGCGACAGGACCGCGAACACTGAAGCTTTCTTT. The V gene is TRBV6-5, the J gene TRBJ1-1; a possible D gene is TRBD1 (6 bases). V dropped 8 bases and J dropped 1 base, with 11 bases sitting between them. The germline V gene has CDR1 MNHEY and CDR2 SVGAGI. CDR3 length: 13 residues.

J is TRBJ1-2 and V is TRBV24-1, with 10 bases identical to TRBD1. The CDR3 has 18 amino acids. The junction had 10 bases not matched to a gene; V was cut back by 4 bases and J by 0 bases. Germline CDR1 is KGHDR and CDR2 is SFDVKD. The CDR3 DNA sequence: TGTGCCACCAGTGACACGGGACAGGGGATTGGGACTAACTATGGCTACACCTTC. Protein: CATSDTGQGIGTNYGYTF.